This T cell receptor beta chain emerged from a study of shared clonotypes between healthy human individuals. The repertoire was sequenced with immunoSEQ multiplex PCR; TCRdb's copy has only in-frame clones and lacks some. Counted here are roughly 300,000 clones, over 70% occurring once; the ten biggest clones make up under 11%. V was pared by 4 bases and J by 7 bases, with 10 bases of the junction left unmatched. This CDR3 has 16 residues. The chain combines TRBV5-3 with TRBJ1-6, with 8 positions matching TRBD1. TRBV5-3 is flagged as an ORF with uncertain function. The sequenced material came from memory CD4+ T cells sorted from blood. Subset reported: CD45RA-negative fraction. This receptor was obtained from a man aged 25-45 years in good health. The CDR3 sequence: CARSIGTDRDNSPLHF. CDR3 DNA: TGTGCCAGAAGCATTGGGACGGACAGGGACAATTCACCCCTCCACTTT.